These 2 T cell receptor beta chains were sequenced from one sample in a study of Graves' ophthalmopathy and Graves' hyperthyroidism. RNA transcripts were the source from which TCR beta CDR3 regions were amplified. RT-PCR with HTBI primers came first, then second-round multiplex PCR. Each CDR3 protein is one row after TCRdb ran MiXCR on the multiplex PCR reads. The sample records about 240,000 distinct CDR3 sequences, around 45% being singletons. Sequenced material: peripheral blood. These receptors all stem from an adult man with Graves' ophthalmopathy.

This chain uses TRBV5-5 with TRBJ1-5; 10 positions match TRBD1. This CDR3 comprises 16 residues. The J segment lost 3 bases and the V segment lost 5 bases, leaving 8 bases of the junction unmatched. From germline, CDR1 is SGHKS and CDR2 YYEKEE (reference sequence). CDR3 in amino acids: CASRPGQGFPNQPQHF. In DNA, the CDR3 is TGTGCCAGCAGGCCGGGACAGGGGTTTCCCAATCAGCCCCAGCATTTT.

With respect to this clonotype: The conserved phenylalanine or tryptophan normally closing the CDR3 is absent here, so this likely arose from a read error. Because the CDR3's place on the DNA is in doubt, the DNA is left out and the CDR3 is given as listed by TCRdb. The chain couples TRBV9 to TRBJ1-6; the DNA was not compared with TRBD1, the D call given in the table. Germline CDR1 and CDR2: SGDLS and YYNGEE. The CDR3 numbers 9 amino acids, ends counted. The CDR3 reads CASSAGPNS.